This TCR beta chain was recorded in a study of T cells in Graves' hyperthyroidism and ophthalmopathy. Overall study context: It was at initial diagnosis, before any treatment, that peripheral blood was collected. Study findings and constraints: A median about 6.2 months before onset, the model predicted ophthalmopathy. Within blood appeared most thyroid clonotypes that had expanded above 0.001.

About this clonotype: Its target is not known. With a much larger clone just one base away, this may be a read error. A read error is likely, as this CDR3 ends without the conserved phenylalanine or tryptophan.

V lost 5 bases and J lost 3, with 8 bases in between. Germline V gives CDR1 LGHDT, CDR2 YNNKEL (reference sequence). This CDR3 has 13 residues. It was RNA transcripts that yielded the amplified TCR beta CDR3 regions. TCR CDR3 regions were first amplified by RT-PCR with HTBI primers. TCRdb reprocessed the multiplex PCR reads via MiXCR and lists one record per CDR3 protein. This sample yields under 800,000 distinct CDR3 sequences, of which approximately 15% are seen a single time; approximately 10% belongs to the top ten. The clonotype originates from a woman aged 18-30 years with Graves' hyperthyroidism. The sequencing input was blood. V gene TRBV3-1 combines with J gene TRBJ2-1, with D possibly being TRBD2 (5 bases). The CDR3 sequence: CASSDYLYNEQFL. The CDR3 nucleotides read TGTGCCAGCAGCGACTACCTCTACAATGAGCAGTTCCTC.